The 2 T cell receptor beta chains reported below all come from one sample, sequenced in a study of blood T cell repertoires in COVID-19. The table came from immunoSEQ multiplex PCR; TCRdb's copy has only in-frame clones and leaves some out. Found here are some 260,000 clones, approximately 77% of them singletons; the top ten hold around 2.9%. Material: peripheral blood. The receptor source for this set is a young woman with acute or convalescent COVID-19.

The chain employs TRBV28 and TRBJ1-5, with TRBD1 matching 7 bases. The CDR3 length is 14 residues. V shed 7 bases, J shed 5 bases, and the junction held 8 bases outside the gene matches. Germline CDR1 reads MDHEN; CDR2 reads SYDVKM. CDR3 region: CASTTTGDYQPQHF. The DNA of the CDR3 is TGTGCCAGCACTACTACAGGGGATTATCAGCCCCAGCATTTT.

The chain combines TRBV10-3 with TRBJ1-1; D perhaps matches TRBD1 (6 bases). CDR3 size: 15 residues. Germline V gives CDR1 ENHRY, CDR2 SYGVKD. V was clipped by 3 bases and J by 5 bases, with 16 bases between them. For the CDR3, the DNA is TGTGCCATCAGTGATCCCCAGGGGTTGGAGACTGAAGCTTTCTTT. It translates to CAISDPQGLETEAFF.